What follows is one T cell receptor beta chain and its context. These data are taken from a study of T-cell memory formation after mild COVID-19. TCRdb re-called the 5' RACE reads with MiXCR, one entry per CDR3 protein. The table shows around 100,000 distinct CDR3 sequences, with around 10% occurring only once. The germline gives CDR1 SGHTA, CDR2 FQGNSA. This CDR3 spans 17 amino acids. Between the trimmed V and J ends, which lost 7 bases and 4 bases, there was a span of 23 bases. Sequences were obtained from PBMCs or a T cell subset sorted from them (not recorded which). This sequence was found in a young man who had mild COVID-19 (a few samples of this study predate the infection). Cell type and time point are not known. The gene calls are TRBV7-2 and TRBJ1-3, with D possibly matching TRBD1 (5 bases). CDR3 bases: TGTGCCAGCACCCCAATGACCAGGGTTTTCCCCGGAAACACCATATATTTT. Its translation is CASTPMTRVFPGNTIYF.